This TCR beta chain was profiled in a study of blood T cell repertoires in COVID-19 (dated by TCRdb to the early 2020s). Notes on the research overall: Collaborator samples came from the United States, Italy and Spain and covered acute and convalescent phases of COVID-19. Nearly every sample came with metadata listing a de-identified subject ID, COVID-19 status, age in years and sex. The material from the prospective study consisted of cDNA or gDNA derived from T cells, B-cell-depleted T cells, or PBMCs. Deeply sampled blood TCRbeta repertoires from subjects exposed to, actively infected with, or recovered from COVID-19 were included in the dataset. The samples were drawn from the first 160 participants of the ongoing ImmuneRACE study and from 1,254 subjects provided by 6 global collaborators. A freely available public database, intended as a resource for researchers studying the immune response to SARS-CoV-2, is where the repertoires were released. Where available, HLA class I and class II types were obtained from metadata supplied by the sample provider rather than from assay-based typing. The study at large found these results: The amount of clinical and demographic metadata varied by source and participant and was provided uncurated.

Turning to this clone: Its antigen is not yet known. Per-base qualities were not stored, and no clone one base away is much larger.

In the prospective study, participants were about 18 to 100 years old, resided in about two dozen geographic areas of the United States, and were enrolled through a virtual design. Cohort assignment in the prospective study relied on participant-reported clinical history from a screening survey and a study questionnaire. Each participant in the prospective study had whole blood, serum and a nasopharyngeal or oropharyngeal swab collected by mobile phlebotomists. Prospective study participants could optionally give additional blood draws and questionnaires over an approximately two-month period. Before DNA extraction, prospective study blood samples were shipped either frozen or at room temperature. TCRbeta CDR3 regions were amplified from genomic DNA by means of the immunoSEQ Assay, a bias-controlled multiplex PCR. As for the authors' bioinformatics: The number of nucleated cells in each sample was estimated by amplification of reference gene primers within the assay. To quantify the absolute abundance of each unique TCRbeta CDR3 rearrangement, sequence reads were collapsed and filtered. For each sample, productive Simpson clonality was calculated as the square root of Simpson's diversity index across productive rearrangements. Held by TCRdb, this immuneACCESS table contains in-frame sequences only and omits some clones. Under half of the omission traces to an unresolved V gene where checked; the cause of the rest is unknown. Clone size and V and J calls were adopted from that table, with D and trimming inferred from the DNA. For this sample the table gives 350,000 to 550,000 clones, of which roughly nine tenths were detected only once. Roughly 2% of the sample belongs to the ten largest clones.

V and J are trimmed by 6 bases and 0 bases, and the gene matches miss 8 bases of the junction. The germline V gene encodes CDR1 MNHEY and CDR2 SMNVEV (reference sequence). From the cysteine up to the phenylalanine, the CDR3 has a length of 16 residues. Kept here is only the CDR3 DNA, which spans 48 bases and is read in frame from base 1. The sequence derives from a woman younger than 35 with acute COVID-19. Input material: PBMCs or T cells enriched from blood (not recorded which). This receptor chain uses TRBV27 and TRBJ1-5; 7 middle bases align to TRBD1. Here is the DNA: TGTGCCAGCAGCTCAACAGGGGTAATTAGCAATCAGCCCCAGCATTTT. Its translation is CASSSTGVISNQPQHF.